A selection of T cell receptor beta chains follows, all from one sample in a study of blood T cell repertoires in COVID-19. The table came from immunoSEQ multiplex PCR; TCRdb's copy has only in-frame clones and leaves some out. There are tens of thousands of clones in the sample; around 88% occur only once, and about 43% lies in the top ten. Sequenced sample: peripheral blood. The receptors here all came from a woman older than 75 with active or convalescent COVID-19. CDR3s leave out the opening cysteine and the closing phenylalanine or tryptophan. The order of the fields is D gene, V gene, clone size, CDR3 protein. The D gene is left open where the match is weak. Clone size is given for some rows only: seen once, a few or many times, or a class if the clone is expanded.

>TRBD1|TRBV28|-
ASSLVGQGSYEQY
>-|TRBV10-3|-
AISVEGVGTGELF
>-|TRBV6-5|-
ASSQGSTDEKLF
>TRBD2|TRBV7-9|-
ASSLLDSGGSSTDTQY
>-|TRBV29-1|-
SVAAERYGYT
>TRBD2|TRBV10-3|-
AISEPSGRYEQY
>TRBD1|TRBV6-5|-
ASSTGQGGEKLF
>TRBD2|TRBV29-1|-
SVRVAGVADTQY
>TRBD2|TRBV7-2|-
ASRPGLVSADTQY
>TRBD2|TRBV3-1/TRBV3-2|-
ASSQEALAGGPKTDTQY
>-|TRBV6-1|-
ASSEFLTGELF
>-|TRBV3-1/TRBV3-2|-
ASSRNGRDTIY
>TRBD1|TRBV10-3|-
AIRPGTGDNQPQH
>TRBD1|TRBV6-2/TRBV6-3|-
ASSYSDRIYGYT
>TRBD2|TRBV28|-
ASTRTSGITGELF
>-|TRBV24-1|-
ATSDALVEVGETQY
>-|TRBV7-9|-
ASSFPGDYGYT
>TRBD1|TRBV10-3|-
ASGTGGNSGANVLT
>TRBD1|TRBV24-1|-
ATGTGDGWEQF
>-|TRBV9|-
ASSVGSNQPQH
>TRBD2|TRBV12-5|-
ASGLGLAGVNEQF
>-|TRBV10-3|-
AITSVDTGELF
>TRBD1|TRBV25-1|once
ASSDWDRPNEKLF
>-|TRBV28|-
ASTPQGQINYGYT
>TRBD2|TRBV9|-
ASSGLAGADTQY
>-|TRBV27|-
ASSFGGVRSYEQY
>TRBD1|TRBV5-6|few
ASSIQGAPTDTQY
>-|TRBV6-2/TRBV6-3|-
ASSPLGLAPKNIQY
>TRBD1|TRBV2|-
ASREQGLEPQH
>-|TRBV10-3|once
AISWDNSNTEAF
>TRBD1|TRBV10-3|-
AISAISRGSGNTIY
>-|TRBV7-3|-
ASSPRRASGANVLT
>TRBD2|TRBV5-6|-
ASSKTSGWRPNTGELF
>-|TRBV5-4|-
ASNPHGVSGINEQF
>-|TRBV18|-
ASSPSVSAGRNTIY
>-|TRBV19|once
ASSATDYQETQY
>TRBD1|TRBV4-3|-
ASSQDHRGDGELF
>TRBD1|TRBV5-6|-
ASSFATGQEL
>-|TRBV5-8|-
ASSLVQGLNLMNTEAF
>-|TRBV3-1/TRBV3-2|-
ASSQDVPGYRNGYT
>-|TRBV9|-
ASSVTGVVTGELF
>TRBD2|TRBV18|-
ASSPGGSTMGQY
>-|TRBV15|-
ATSRDPAAHYEQY
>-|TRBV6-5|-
ASSYGAMGLTDTQY
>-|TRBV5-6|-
ASSGRDTLANEKLF
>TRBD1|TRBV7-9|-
ASSLASGQGRAEAF
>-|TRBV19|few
ASLQGEDTEAF
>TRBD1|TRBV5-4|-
ASSLGQGGNLEQF
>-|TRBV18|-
ASSPFDRNSNQPQH
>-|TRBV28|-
ASSGPGYT
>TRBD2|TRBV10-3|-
AISDPVVAGYEQY